The clone carrying this T cell receptor (beta chain) was seen at least ten times. Its specificity is not known. It was on clinical symptoms, serum thyroxine, TRAb, thyroid ultrasound and orbital computed tomography that diagnosis relied. The entry originates in a study of Graves' ophthalmopathy and Graves' hyperthyroidism. Study observations and caveats: In blood appeared most of the expanded thyroid clonotypes whose frequency exceeded 0.001.

Per the germline V gene, CDR1 is LNHDA and CDR2 is SQIVND (reference sequence). The CDR3 is made up of 16 amino acids. V trimming: 5 bases; J trimming: 3 bases; junction bases outside the gene matches: 12. Beta-chain TCR CDR3 regions were amplified from RNA transcripts. The first-round RT-PCR employed HTBI primers together with the Qiagen OneStep RT-PCR kit. A multiplex PCR was then performed as the second round. TCRdb reprocessed the multiplex PCR reads via MiXCR and lists one record per CDR3 protein. The profile shows 350,000 or so distinct CDR3 sequences, roughly 15% of them singletons. This chain links TRBV19 with TRBJ1-2; 7 bases agree with TRBD1. The clonotype comes from an adult man with Graves' ophthalmopathy. Material: peripheral blood. This CDR3 is CASSPTPQGVHYGYTF. CDR3 sequence (DNA): TGTGCCAGTAGTCCGACGCCCCAGGGGGTCCACTATGGCTACACCTTC.